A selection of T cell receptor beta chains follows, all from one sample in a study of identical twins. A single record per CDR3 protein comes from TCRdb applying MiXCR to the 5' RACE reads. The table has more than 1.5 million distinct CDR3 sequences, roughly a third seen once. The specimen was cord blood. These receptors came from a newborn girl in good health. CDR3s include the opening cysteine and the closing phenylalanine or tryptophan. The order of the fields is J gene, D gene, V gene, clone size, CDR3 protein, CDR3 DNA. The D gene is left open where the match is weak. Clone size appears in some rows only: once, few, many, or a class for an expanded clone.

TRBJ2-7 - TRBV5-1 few CASSLQGSYNEQYF TGCGCCAGCAGCTTGCAGGGCTCCTACAATGAGCAGTACTTC
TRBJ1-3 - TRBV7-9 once CASSLATRNTIYF TGTGCCAGCAGCTTAGCCACCAGAAACACCATATATTTT
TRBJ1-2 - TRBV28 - CASSFQSHVLGGVGYTF TGTGCCAGCAGTTTTCAATCCCATGTGCTGGGGGGGGTTGGCTACACCTTC
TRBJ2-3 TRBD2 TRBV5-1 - CASSLGLAEKDTQYF TGCGCCAGCAGCTTGGGACTAGCGGAGAAAGATACGCAGTATTTT
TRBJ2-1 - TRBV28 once CASRSVTGPPNEQFF TGTGCCAGCAGGTCGGTTACAGGGCCCCCCAATGAGCAGTTCTTC
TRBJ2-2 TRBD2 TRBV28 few CASSLLAGVTGELFF TGTGCCAGTAGTTTACTAGCGGGAGTTACCGGGGAGCTGTTTTTT
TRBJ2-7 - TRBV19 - CASSTMEGGSSYNEQYF TGTGCCAGTAGTACCATGGAGGGGGGTAGCTCCTACAATGAGCAGTACTTC
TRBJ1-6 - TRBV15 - CATSKDSPLHF TGTGCCACCAGCAAGGATTCACCCCTCCACTTT
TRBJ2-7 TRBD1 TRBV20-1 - CSAPGQGVHEQYF TGCAGTGCTCCGGGACAGGGGGTTCACGAGCAGTACTTC
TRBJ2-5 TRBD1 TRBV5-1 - CASSVRDRGQETQYF TGCGCCAGCAGCGTCCGGGACAGGGGGCAAGAGACCCAGTACTTC